This T cell receptor (beta chain) was found in a study of early T cells in non-severe SARS-CoV-2 infection. In the study overall: The input, bulk RNA from unsorted whole blood, was sequenced, and chains were unpaired. Whole-study results and caveats: Using VDJdb, the matching emphasized anti-spike CD8 responses while missing private and CD4 specificities.

Individual cDNA molecules carried attached unique molecular identifiers. TCRdb analysed the 5' RACE reads with MiXCR anew, one entry per CDR3 protein. Found here are some 35,000 distinct CDR3 sequences, 5.3% of them singletons; the top ten hold roughly 27%. The V end lost 3 bases, the J end lost 5 bases, and 10 bases lay between the germline ends. This CDR3 has 13 amino acids. Germline-derived CDR1 and CDR2 are SNHLY and FYNNEI. On this clonotype itself: Its antigen is currently unknown.

The V and J genes are TRBV2 and TRBJ2-5; no clear D gene. The sequenced material came from whole blood. The TCR was taken from an adult who was a healthcare worker with PCR-confirmed SARS-CoV-2 infection or an uninfected control (not recorded which). The CDR3 DNA reads as TGTGCCAGCAGTGAGAGACATCGGGAGACCCAGTACTTC. Encoded protein: CASSERHRETQYF.